The rows below give T cell receptor beta chains drawn from one sample of a study of graft-versus-host responses after intestinal transplantation. The repertoire was sequenced with immunoSEQ multiplex PCR; TCRdb's copy has only in-frame clones and lacks some. Counted here are around 19,000 clones, approximately 39% occurring once; the ten biggest clones make up about 2%. The starting material was alloreactive CD4+ T cells from a mixed lymphocyte reaction culture, obtained before transplantation. The source is a human patient who was an organ donor for intestinal transplantation. CDR3s include the opening cysteine and the closing phenylalanine or tryptophan. Each record gives: V gene, D gene, J gene, clone size, CDR3 protein, CDR3 DNA. The D gene is left open where the match is weak. A row's size may be missing; if present it is once, few, many or a size class.

v_gene: TRBV11-1; d_gene: NA; j_gene: TRBJ1-1; abundance: once; CDR3aa: CASSQNTEAFF; CDR3nt: TGTGCCAGCAGCCAGAACACTGAAGCTTTCTTT
v_gene: TRBV5-1; d_gene: TRBD1; j_gene: TRBJ1-5; abundance: NA; CDR3aa: CASSLGTGGGQPQHF; CDR3nt: TGCGCCAGCAGCCTAGGGACAGGGGGCGGTCAGCCCCAGCATTTT
v_gene: TRBV19; d_gene: NA; j_gene: TRBJ1-4; abundance: few; CDR3aa: CASSATNEKLFF; CDR3nt: TGTGCCAGTAGCGCAACTAATGAAAAACTGTTTTTT
v_gene: TRBV30; d_gene: NA; j_gene: TRBJ2-5; abundance: NA; CDR3aa: CAWDVSGAPQETQYF; CDR3nt: TGTGCCTGGGACGTCTCAGGGGCCCCTCAAGAGACCCAGTACTTC
v_gene: TRBV4-1; d_gene: TRBD1; j_gene: TRBJ1-5; abundance: NA; CDR3aa: CASSQGQDQPQHF; CDR3nt: TGCGCCAGCAGCCAGGGACAGGATCAGCCCCAGCATTTT
v_gene: TRBV2; d_gene: NA; j_gene: TRBJ2-4; abundance: few; CDR3aa: CANPTTAKNIQYF; CDR3nt: TGTGCCAATCCAACGACAGCCAAAAACATTCAGTACTTC
v_gene: TRBV13; d_gene: TRBD1; j_gene: TRBJ1-2; abundance: NA; CDR3aa: CASSRDRGLYGYTF; CDR3nt: TGTGCCAGCAGTCGGGACAGGGGACTCTATGGCTACACCTTC
v_gene: TRBV5-1; d_gene: NA; j_gene: TRBJ1-1; abundance: NA; CDR3aa: CASSLSTNTEAFF; CDR3nt: TGCGCCAGCAGCTTGTCCACGAACACTGAAGCTTTCTTT
v_gene: TRBV4-3; d_gene: TRBD1; j_gene: TRBJ2-3; abundance: few; CDR3aa: CASSPRDRGLRAQYF; CDR3nt: TGCGCCAGCAGCCCCCGGGACAGGGGGCTTCGAGCGCAGTATTTT
v_gene: TRBV7-9; d_gene: TRBD2; j_gene: TRBJ2-3; abundance: medium-sized; CDR3aa: CASSTWGGDTQYF; CDR3nt: TGTGCCAGCAGCACCTGGGGGGGAGATACGCAGTATTTT
v_gene: TRBV28; d_gene: NA; j_gene: TRBJ1-2; abundance: NA; CDR3aa: CASSLRSGYGYTF; CDR3nt: TGTGCCAGCAGTTTACGTTCGGGGTATGGCTACACCTTC
v_gene: TRBV4-2; d_gene: NA; j_gene: TRBJ2-4; abundance: NA; CDR3aa: CASSQEDYPRDIQYF; CDR3nt: TGTGCCAGCAGCCAAGAGGACTATCCAAGGGACATTCAGTACTTC
v_gene: TRBV15; d_gene: NA; j_gene: TRBJ2-1; abundance: NA; CDR3aa: CATKRGGPYNEQFF; CDR3nt: TGTGCCACCAAAAGGGGAGGACCCTACAATGAGCAGTTCTTC
v_gene: TRBV5-6; d_gene: NA; j_gene: TRBJ2-3; abundance: few; CDR3aa: CASSKTASTDTQYF; CDR3nt: TGTGCCAGCAGCAAGACGGCTAGCACAGATACGCAGTATTTT
v_gene: TRBV4-2; d_gene: TRBD2; j_gene: TRBJ2-5; abundance: NA; CDR3aa: CASSQAPLAGGPRYGKETQYF; CDR3nt: TGTGCCAGCAGCCAAGCCCCCCTAGCGGGAGGGCCTAGGTACGGAAAAGAGACCCAGTACTTC
v_gene: TRBV7-2; d_gene: NA; j_gene: TRBJ2-2; abundance: NA; CDR3aa: CASSLVSGYTGELFF; CDR3nt: TGTGCCAGCAGCTTAGTCAGCGGGTACACCGGGGAGCTGTTTTTT
v_gene: TRBV14; d_gene: NA; j_gene: TRBJ1-2; abundance: few; CDR3aa: CASSQELGGFGYTF; CDR3nt: TGTGCCAGCAGCCAAGAATTGGGGGGCTTTGGCTACACCTTC
v_gene: TRBV29-1; d_gene: NA; j_gene: TRBJ1-1; abundance: NA; CDR3aa: CSVESRLANTEAFF; CDR3nt: TGCAGCGTTGAGTCGAGACTAGCGAACACTGAAGCTTTCTTT
v_gene: TRBV21-1; d_gene: NA; j_gene: TRBJ2-2; abundance: NA; CDR3aa: CASRMEKGLGWEGSNTGELFF; CDR3nt: TGTGCCAGCAGGATGGAAAAGGGACTGGGATGGGAGGGGTCGAACACCGGGGAGCTGTTTTTT
v_gene: TRBV5-1; d_gene: TRBD2; j_gene: TRBJ2-2; abundance: NA; CDR3aa: CASSALAGDTGELFF; CDR3nt: TGCGCCAGCAGCGCACTAGCGGGAGACACCGGGGAGCTGTTTTTT
v_gene: TRBV6-1; d_gene: TRBD1; j_gene: TRBJ2-5; abundance: NA; CDR3aa: CASSPTGGRETQYF; CDR3nt: TGTGCCAGCAGCCCAACAGGGGGCCGGGAGACCCAGTACTTC
v_gene: TRBV2; d_gene: NA; j_gene: TRBJ2-1; abundance: NA; CDR3aa: CASKGRAYNEQFF; CDR3nt: TGTGCCAGCAAGGGTAGAGCCTACAATGAGCAGTTCTTC
v_gene: TRBV5-1; d_gene: NA; j_gene: TRBJ2-5; abundance: few; CDR3aa: CASSLAGDQETQYF; CDR3nt: TGCGCCAGCAGCTTGGCGGGGGACCAAGAGACCCAGTACTTC
v_gene: TRBV6-5; d_gene: NA; j_gene: TRBJ2-5; abundance: once; CDR3aa: CAIRPGIETQYF; CDR3nt: TGTGCCATACGTCCGGGGATCGAGACCCAGTACTTC
v_gene: TRBV6-5; d_gene: NA; j_gene: TRBJ1-1; abundance: NA; CDR3aa: CASSSSRVRFAEAFF; CDR3nt: TGTGCCAGCAGTTCAAGCAGGGTGCGGTTCGCTGAAGCTTTCTTT
v_gene: TRBV28; d_gene: NA; j_gene: TRBJ2-7; abundance: few; CDR3aa: CASSLELYEQYF; CDR3nt: TGTGCCAGCAGTTTAGAATTATACGAGCAGTACTTC
v_gene: TRBV15; d_gene: NA; j_gene: TRBJ2-1; abundance: few; CDR3aa: CATSNQYPGNEQFF; CDR3nt: TGTGCCACCAGCAACCAGTACCCTGGGAATGAGCAGTTCTTC
v_gene: TRBV5-1; d_gene: TRBD2; j_gene: TRBJ2-2; abundance: medium-sized; CDR3aa: CASSPTSLNTGELFF; CDR3nt: TGCGCCAGCAGCCCGACTAGCCTGAACACCGGGGAGCTGTTTTTT
v_gene: TRBV7-3; d_gene: NA; j_gene: TRBJ2-1; abundance: few; CDR3aa: CASSLTSDNEQFF; CDR3nt: TGTGCCAGCAGCTTAACCTCCGACAATGAGCAGTTCTTC
v_gene: TRBV29-1; d_gene: NA; j_gene: TRBJ2-3; abundance: medium-sized; CDR3aa: CSVERGRGTDTQYF; CDR3nt: TGCAGCGTTGAAAGGGGCAGGGGAACCGATACGCAGTATTTT
v_gene: TRBV28; d_gene: NA; j_gene: TRBJ2-7; abundance: few; CDR3aa: CASNLQGAYEQYF; CDR3nt: TGTGCCAGTAACTTACAGGGAGCCTACGAGCAGTACTTC
v_gene: TRBV11-2; d_gene: NA; j_gene: TRBJ2-6; abundance: few; CDR3aa: CASSLVSLSGANVLTF; CDR3nt: TGTGCCAGCAGCTTAGTGAGCCTCTCTGGGGCCAACGTCCTGACTTTC